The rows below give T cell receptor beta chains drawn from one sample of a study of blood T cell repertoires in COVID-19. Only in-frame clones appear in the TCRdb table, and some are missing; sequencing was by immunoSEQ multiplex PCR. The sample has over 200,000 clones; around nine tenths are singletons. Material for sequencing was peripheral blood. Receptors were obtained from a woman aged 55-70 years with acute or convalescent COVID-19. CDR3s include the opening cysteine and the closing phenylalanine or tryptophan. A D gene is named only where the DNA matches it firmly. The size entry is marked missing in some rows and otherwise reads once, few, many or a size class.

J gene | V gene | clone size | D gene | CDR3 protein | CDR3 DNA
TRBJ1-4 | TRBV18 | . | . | CASSPPSGRTVNEKLFF | TGTGCCAGCTCACCACCGTCTGGGCGAACCGTTAATGAAAAACTGTTTTTT
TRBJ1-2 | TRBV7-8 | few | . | CASSLVVNYGYTF | TGTGCCAGCAGCTTGGTAGTTAACTATGGCTACACCTTC
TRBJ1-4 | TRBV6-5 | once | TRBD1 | CASSYSNRGNEKLFF | TGTGCCAGCAGTTACTCGAACAGGGGAAATGAAAAACTGTTTTTT
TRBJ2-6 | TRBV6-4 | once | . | CASGQSSGANVLTF | TGTGCCAGCGGCCAAAGCTCTGGGGCCAACGTCCTGACTTTC
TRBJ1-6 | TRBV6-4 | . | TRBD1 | CASSDTGQGFSPLHF | TGTGCCAGCAGTGACACGGGACAGGGGTTTTCACCCCTCCACTTT
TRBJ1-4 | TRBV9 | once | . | CASSVGQLMKHEKLFF | TGTGCCAGCAGCGTCGGACAACTGATGAAGCATGAAAAACTGTTTTTT
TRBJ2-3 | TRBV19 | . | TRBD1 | CASTPDRGRVDTQYF | TGTGCCAGTACCCCGGACAGGGGGCGAGTAGATACGCAGTATTTT
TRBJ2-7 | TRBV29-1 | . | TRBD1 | CSVAGTGLGEQYF | TGCAGCGTGGCCGGGACAGGGCTTGGGGAGCAGTACTTC
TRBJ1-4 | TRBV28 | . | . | CASRSTGSPQKLFF | TGTGCCAGCAGATCTACAGGGTCGCCCCAGAAACTGTTTTTT
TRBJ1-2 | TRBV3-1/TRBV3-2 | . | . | CASSLAVSNYGYTF | TGTGCCAGCAGCCTCGCGGTGTCTAACTATGGCTACACCTTC
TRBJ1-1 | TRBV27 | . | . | CASSLWPPSGVQNTEAFF | TGTGCCAGCAGTTTATGGCCCCCAAGCGGGGTACAGAACACTGAAGCTTTCTTT
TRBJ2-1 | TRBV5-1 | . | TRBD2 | CASSFLSGEFNEQFF | TGCGCCAGCAGCTTTCTGAGCGGGGAGTTTAATGAGCAGTTCTTC
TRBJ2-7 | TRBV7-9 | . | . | CASTLPRGEQYF | TGTGCCAGCACCCTCCCCCGGGGCGAGCAGTACTTC
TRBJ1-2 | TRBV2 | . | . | CASTSRVEGYTF | TGTGCCAGCACCTCTAGAGTAGAGGGCTACACCTTC
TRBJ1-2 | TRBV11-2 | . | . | CASSLNTGNGYTF | TGTGCCAGCAGCTTAAACACAGGGAATGGCTACACCTTC
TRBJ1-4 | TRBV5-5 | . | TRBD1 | CASSVYRGANEKLFF | TGTGCCAGCAGCGTCTACAGGGGAGCAAATGAAAAACTGTTTTTT
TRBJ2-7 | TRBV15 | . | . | CATSRDREYEQYF | TGTGCCACCAGCAGAGATCGGGAGTACGAGCAGTACTTC
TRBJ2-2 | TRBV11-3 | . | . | CASSLEAANTGELFF | TGTGCCAGCAGCTTAGAAGCGGCGAACACCGGGGAGCTGTTTTTT
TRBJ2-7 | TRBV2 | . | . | CASSGQLYEQYF | TGTGCCAGCAGCGGACAGCTCTACGAGCAGTACTTC
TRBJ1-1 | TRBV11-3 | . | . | CASSTWGDTEAFF | TGTGCCAGCAGCACTTGGGGGGACACTGAAGCTTTCTTT
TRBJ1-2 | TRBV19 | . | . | CASRGDQAMGNTF | TGTGCCAGCCGGGGGGACCAGGCTATGGGGAACACCTTC
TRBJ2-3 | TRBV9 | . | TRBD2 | CASGKRDAGWADTQYF | TGTGCCAGCGGGAAGCGGGACGCTGGATGGGCAGATACGCAGTATTTT
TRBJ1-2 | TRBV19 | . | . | CASSRGLLGYTF | TGTGCCAGTAGTCGGGGACTTCTTGGCTACACCTTC
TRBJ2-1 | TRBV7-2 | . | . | CASSLVHRAKRDNEQFF | TGTGCCAGCAGCTTAGTACACAGGGCTAAGAGGGACAATGAGCAGTTCTTC
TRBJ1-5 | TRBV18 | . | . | CASSRTQGNQPQHF | TGTGCCAGCTCACGGACACAGGGAAATCAGCCCCAGCATTTT
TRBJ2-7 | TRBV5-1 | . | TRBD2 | CASGTSGASYEQYF | TGCGCCAGCGGGACTAGCGGGGCCTCCTACGAGCAGTACTTC
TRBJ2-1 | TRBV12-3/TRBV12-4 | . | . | CASSLISEQFF | TGTGCCAGCAGTTTAATCAGTGAGCAGTTCTTC
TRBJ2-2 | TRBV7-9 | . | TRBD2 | CASGRAGGQTGELFF | TGTGCCAGCGGTCGAGCGGGAGGACAAACCGGGGAGCTGTTTTTT
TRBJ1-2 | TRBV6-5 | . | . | CASSSWTDGGYTF | TGTGCCAGCAGTTCCTGGACTGATGGGGGCTACACCTTC
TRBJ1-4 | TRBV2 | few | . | CASRKGQSNEKLFF | TGTGCCAGCAGGAAAGGACAGTCTAATGAAAAACTGTTTTTT
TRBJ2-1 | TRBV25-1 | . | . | CASNDFQNEQFF | TGTGCCAGCAACGACTTTCAAAATGAGCAGTTCTTC
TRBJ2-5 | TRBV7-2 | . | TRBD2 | CASSLWGLASRETQYF | TGTGCCAGCAGCTTATGGGGACTAGCTAGTAGGGAGACCCAGTACTTC
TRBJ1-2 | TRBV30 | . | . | CAWSSSFFYGYTF | TGTGCCTGGAGCTCTTCGTTCTTCTATGGCTACACCTTC
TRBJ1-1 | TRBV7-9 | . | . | CASSSLYGEAFF | TGTGCCAGCAGCTCACTCTACGGTGAAGCTTTCTTT
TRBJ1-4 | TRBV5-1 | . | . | CASSLGGGSEKLFF | TGCGCCAGCAGCTTGGGTGGGGGGTCTGAAAAACTGTTTTTT
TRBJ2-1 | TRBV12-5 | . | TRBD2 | CASGDSRTSGSWDEQFF | TGTGCTAGTGGGGACTCGAGGACTAGCGGGAGTTGGGATGAGCAGTTCTTC
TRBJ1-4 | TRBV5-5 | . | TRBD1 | CASSPRVNRGERTDEKLFF | TGTGCCAGCAGCCCTCGGGTGAACAGGGGAGAAAGAACGGATGAAAAACTGTTTTTT
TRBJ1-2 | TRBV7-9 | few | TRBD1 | CASSLGQGAYYGYTF | TGTGCCAGCAGCCTCGGACAGGGGGCCTACTATGGCTACACCTTC